The 32 T cell receptor beta chains presented below share a single source sample, sequenced in a study of T cells after yellow fever vaccination (dated by TCRdb to about 2019). The treatment or condition label on this specimen signifies: live attenuated yellow fever vaccine strain. Libraries were built with 5' RACE. The run used an Illumina NovaSeq 6000. TCRdb handled the public reads itself, with Q25 trimming in fastp and clone calling in MiXCR, and kept productive beta chains. When rows share a CDR3 protein, they turn into one entry using the most common DNA and genes. The sample has some 320,000 distinct CDR3 sequences on record, less than 9.5% of them singletons. Of the sample, around 3.1% falls within the top ten clones. This material consisted of CD4+ T cells sorted from PBMCs, taken 5 days after the yellow fever booster vaccination. These receptors were taken from a young man who received the YFV17D yellow fever vaccine.

In its sample, this clonotype ranks as medium-sized. The rearrangement links TRBV29-1 to TRBJ1-1; TRBD1 matches 9 bases. Germline CDR1 and CDR2: SQVTM and ANQGSEA. The J segment lost 4 bases and the V segment lost 4 bases, leaving 7 bases of the junction unmatched. The CDR3 contains 14 residues. This chain's CDR3 is CSVVLLQGATEAFF. Written as DNA, the CDR3 is TGCAGCGTTGTACTTCTACAGGGGGCCACTGAAGCTTTCTTT.

This clonotype was seen more than once but under ten times. The chain is built from TRBV6-6 and TRBJ1-2; D is ambiguous. The CDR3 is made up of 13 amino acids. Germline CDR1 is MNHNY and CDR2 is SVGAGI (reference sequence). Trimming pared 7 bases from V and 2 bases from J, leaving 11 bases between. The CDR3: CASKREPNYGYTF. The CDR3, as DNA: TGTGCCAGCAAAAGGGAACCAAACTATGGCTACACCTTC.

CDR3 nucleotide sequence: TGTGCCAGCGGGAGCGGGGTATCCGGGGAGCTGTTTTTT. Protein product: CASGSGVSGELFF. This sequence joins TRBV2 and TRBJ2-2, with 7 bases aligning to TRBD2. Trimming at V came to 8 bases and at J to 6 bases, leaving 6 bases not matched to a gene. The CDR3 is 13 amino acids. Germline loops: CDR1 SNHLY, CDR2 FYNNEI.

The chain joins TRBV5-1 to TRBJ1-2, with 8 bases identical to TRBD1. This CDR3 region has 14 residues. Germline V lookup: CDR1 SGHRS, CDR2 YFSETQ. Losses at the gene ends were 4 bases for V and 4 bases for J; bases not matched to a gene: 6. This CDR3 is CASSAVGQVYGYTF. Here the CDR3 DNA reads TGCGCCAGCAGCGCCGTGGGACAGGTCTATGGCTACACCTTC. The complete variable domain, with remaining parts taken from reference TRBV5-1 and TRBJ1-2, reads KAGVTQTPRYLIKTRGQQVTLSCSPISGHRSVSWYQQTPGQGLQFLFEYFSETQRNKGNFPGRFSGRQFSNSRSEMNVSTLELGDSALYLCASSAVGQVYGYTFGSGTRLTVV.

This chain joins TRBV24-1 and TRBJ2-2, with D perhaps matching TRBD1 or TRBD2 (7 bases each). V was clipped by 4 bases and J by 4 bases, with 15 bases between them. The germline CDR1 and CDR2 sequences are KGHDR and SFDVKD. CDR3 length equals 16 residues. The CDR3 bases are TGTGCCACCAGTGACCCAGGGGGGGCCACCACCGGGGAGCTGTTTTTT. It specifies CATSDPGGATTGELFF.

There are a few counts of this clonotype. The genes are TRBV2 and TRBJ2-5; 7 bases map to TRBD2. J gave up 1 base and V 3 bases, and 2 bases lay outside the gene matches. CDR3 size: 14 residues. The germline V gene encodes CDR1 SNHLY and CDR2 FYNNEI. CDR3 protein: CASSDSGGQETQYF. Written as DNA, the CDR3 is TGTGCCAGCAGTGACTCGGGGGGCCAAGAGACCCAGTACTTC. The full variable domain, with the rest looked up from reference TRBV2 and TRBJ2-5, is EPEVTQTPSHQVTQMGQEVILRCVPISNHLYFYWYRQILGQKVEFLVSFYNNEISEKSEIFDDQFSVERPDGSNFTLKIRSTKLEDSAMYFCASSDSGGQETQYFGPGTRLLVL.

The genes are TRBV20-1 and TRBJ1-5; 10 nucleotides line up with TRBD1. With 4 bases clipped from V and 7 bases from J, the junction kept 4 bases outside the gene matches. The germline V gene encodes CDR1 DFQATT and CDR2 SNEGSKA (reference sequence). The CDR3 contains 13 residues. CDR3 in DNA: TGCAGTGCTACTGGGACAGGGGAACAGCCCCAGCATTTT. The encoded protein is CSATGTGEQPQHF.

The gene calls are TRBV6-5 and TRBJ2-2; TRBD2 aligns across 7 bases. The junction had 1 base not matched to a gene; V was cut back by 4 bases and J by 2 bases. The germline V gene encodes CDR1 MNHEY and CDR2 SVGAGI. The CDR3 runs 14 residues. The CDR3 nucleotides are TGTGCCAGCAGTTGGGACTATAACACCGGGGAGCTGTTTTTT. Translated: CASSWDYNTGELFF.

The chain recombines TRBV6-5 with TRBJ2-4, with D possibly being TRBD1 (6 bases). Germline V gene lookup returns CDR1 MNHEY and CDR2 SVGAGI. The CDR3 contains 16 residues. The V end lost 3 bases, the J end lost 2 bases, and 14 bases lay between the germline ends. In DNA, the CDR3 is TGTGCCAGCAGTTATACTCAAGGGGGATCCAAAAACATTCAGTACTTC. Translating it yields CASSYTQGGSKNIQYF.

This clonotype showed up just a few times. This sequence joins TRBV25-1 and TRBJ2-3, with a weak D call TRBD2 (7 bases). The V end was cut by 3 bases, the J end by 5 bases, with 15 bases between. This CDR3 is built from 15 residues. CDR1 is MGHDK, CDR2 SYGVNS, per germline. CDR3 DNA: TGTGCCAGCAGTGACCCACGGGGGGCGGGAGATACGCAGTATTTT. This translates into CASSDPRGAGDTQYF.

The chain recombines TRBV4-3 with TRBJ2-3; 7 bases align to TRBD2. This CDR3 contains 16 residues. Germline V gene sequence: CDR1 LGHNA, CDR2 YSLEER. V lost 5 bases, J lost 0 bases, and 8 bases stayed unmatched. The CDR3 spells CASSTTGGISTDTQYF. The CDR3 nucleotides read TGCGCCAGCAGCACCACGGGGGGAATTAGCACAGATACGCAGTATTTT.

This chain links TRBV4-2 with TRBJ1-1; 7 bases fit TRBD1. Trimming cost V 10 bases and J 3 bases; bases outside gene matches: 14. Per the germline V gene, CDR1 is LGHNA and CDR2 is YNFKEQ. The CDR3 is made up of 15 amino acids. The CDR3 region is CATASRPRGDTEAFF. For the CDR3, the DNA is TGTGCCACCGCCTCCCGACCCAGGGGGGACACTGAAGCTTTCTTT.

This clonotype showed up many times. The chain links TRBV3-1 to TRBJ2-2; D possibly corresponds to TRBD2 (5 bases). The CDR3 has 16 amino acids. The V gene's germline CDR1 is LGHDT and CDR2 YNNKEL (reference sequence). Trimming removed 4 bases at V and 5 bases at J, with 17 bases between. The CDR3 spells CASSLRGRRLTGELFF. The CDR3 DNA reads TGTGCCAGCAGCCTAAGAGGACGGAGGTTAACCGGGGAGCTGTTTTTT.

The V call is TRBV6-6, the J call TRBJ2-3, with TRBD2 matching 8 bases. V lost 0 bases and J lost 5; bases outside the gene matches: 10. The germline V gene encodes CDR1 MNHNY and CDR2 SVGAGI (reference sequence). The CDR3 is made up of 17 amino acids. The CDR3 reads CASSYSTGGGLEDTQYF. In DNA, the CDR3 is TGTGCCAGCAGTTACTCCACGGGCGGGGGGCTAGAAGATACGCAGTATTTT.

The gene calls are TRBV10-2 and TRBJ1-2; D gene ambiguous. V was shortened by 3 bases and J by 7 bases, with 12 bases between the two germline ends. Germline lookup yields CDR1 WSHSY and CDR2 SAAADI. The CDR3 is 13 amino acids. The CDR3 sequence is CASSEKGSSGYTF. Written as DNA, the CDR3 is TGCGCCAGCAGTGAAAAAGGGTCGAGTGGCTACACCTTC.

This clonotype appeared a few times. V gene TRBV20-1 combines with J gene TRBJ2-2; D unclear. Looked up from germline, CDR1 is DFQATT and CDR2 is SNEGSKA (reference sequence). Trimming took off 2 bases at V and 5 bases at J, with 15 bases between the two ends. This CDR3 has 15 residues. CDR3 DNA sequence: TGCAGTGCTAGAACCGACATCCTGGGAACCGGGGAGCTGTTTTTT. Amino acid sequence: CSARTDILGTGELFF.

This clonotype was picked up many times. V usage is TRBV5-1 and J usage is TRBJ1-4, with 11 bases fitting TRBD1. The CDR3 covers 15 residues. After removal of 3 bases from V and 8 bases from J, the junction contained 6 bases not matched to a gene. Germline CDR1 SGHRS, CDR2 YFSETQ. The CDR3 sequence: CASSSAGTGGEKLFF. In DNA, the CDR3 is TGCGCCAGCAGCTCGGCCGGGACAGGGGGAGAAAAACTGTTTTTT.

Many counts were recorded for this clonotype. V usage is TRBV12-3 or TRBV12-4 and J usage is TRBJ2-5; tentatively, D is TRBD1 (5 bases). CDR3 length: 15 amino acids. Trimming took off 3 bases at V and 1 base at J, with 12 bases between the two ends. CDR3: CASSFSSGAQETQYF. The CDR3 DNA sequence: TGTGCCAGCAGTTTTTCCAGTGGGGCCCAAGAGACCCAGTACTTC.

This chain uses TRBV19 with TRBJ1-2; 11 bases agree with TRBD1. CDR3 length equals 13 residues. Trimming at V came to 9 bases and at J to 7 bases, leaving 7 bases not matched to a gene. Germline CDR1 reads LNHDA; CDR2 reads SQIVND (reference sequence). The CDR3 protein is CASRDRGLRGYTF. CDR3 coding DNA: TGTGCCAGCCGGGACAGGGGGTTGCGTGGCTACACCTTC.

This chain joins TRBV3-1 and TRBJ2-1; 9 positions match TRBD2. This CDR3 is built from 17 residues. Trimming cost V 4 bases and J 4 bases; bases outside gene matches: 11. The germline gives CDR1 LGHDT, CDR2 YNNKEL (reference sequence). In DNA form, the CDR3 reads TGTGCCAGCAGCCCCAAGAGCGGGGGGCCCCCTTACAATGAGCAGTTCTTC. It specifies CASSPKSGGPPYNEQFF.

This clonotype was seen ten or more times. V is TRBV7-9 and J is TRBJ1-2; TRBD1 matches at 7 bases. Losses at the gene ends were 4 bases for V and 4 bases for J; bases not matched to a gene: 12. The germline V gene has CDR1 SEHNR and CDR2 FQNEAQ (reference sequence). The CDR3 runs to 16 residues. CDR3 sequence reads: CASSSYSRDSPYGYTF. The DNA for the CDR3 is TGTGCCAGCAGCTCCTACTCCCGGGACAGCCCCTATGGCTACACCTTC.

CDR3 nucleotide sequence: TGTGCCAGCAGTCACGGAGCAGGGGTCAATGAGCAGTTCTTC. The encoded protein is CASSHGAGVNEQFF. V gene TRBV28 combines with J gene TRBJ2-1; tentative D call: TRBD1 (6 bases). CDR3 length equals 14 residues. Trimming removed 5 bases from V and 6 bases from J, with 14 bases in between. Germline loops: CDR1 MDHEN, CDR2 SYDVKM.

V usage is TRBV5-5 and J usage is TRBJ2-1; tentative D call: TRBD2 (5 bases). The CDR3 runs 14 residues. Trimming removed 4 bases from V and 3 bases from J, with 11 bases in between. Germline V gene sequence: CDR1 SGHKS, CDR2 YYEKEE (reference sequence). The CDR3 region is CASSELDFYNEQFF. Written as DNA, the CDR3 is TGTGCCAGCAGCGAACTAGACTTCTACAATGAGCAGTTCTTC.

There are a few counts of this clonotype. The rearrangement links TRBV6-5 to TRBJ1-3; D gene unclear. V lost 0 bases and J lost 4, with 13 bases in between. CDR1 and CDR2 from the germline V gene are MNHEY and SVGAGI. There are 16 residues in the CDR3. CDR3 nucleotide sequence: TGTGCCAGCAGTTACTCCTTGCCCGAGGGAGGAAACACCATATATTTT. It is translated as CASSYSLPEGGNTIYF.

This clonotype was found a few times. This rearrangement joins TRBV7-7 to TRBJ2-5, with TRBD2 matching 9 bases. With 3 bases clipped from V and 5 bases from J, the junction kept 10 bases outside the gene matches. Germline loops: CDR1 SSHAT, CDR2 FNYEAQ (reference sequence). CDR3 length: 16 residues. CDR3 in amino acids: CASSFSSLAGTETQYF. CDR3 DNA: TGTGCCAGCAGCTTTTCATCCCTAGCGGGGACGGAGACCCAGTACTTC.

V is TRBV10-3 and J is TRBJ2-3, with unresolved D. Germline CDR1 and CDR2: ENHRY and SYGVKD. The V and J ends lost 4 bases and 2 bases respectively, with 7 bases between them. The CDR3 has 13 amino acids. CDR3 bases: TGTGCCATCAGTGGCGAGTACACAGATACGCAGTATTTT. Encoded protein: CAISGEYTDTQYF.

The table lists this clonotype with a few counts. The rearrangement links TRBV4-3 to TRBJ2-5; D is tentatively TRBD1 or TRBD2 (7 bases each). This CDR3 has 21 residues. The V and J ends lost 0 bases and 0 bases respectively, with 26 bases between them. Germline assignment: CDR1 LGHNA and CDR2 YSLEER. The CDR3 spells CASSQDPPTGKSGTNQETQYF. Here the CDR3 DNA reads TGCGCCAGCAGCCAAGACCCCCCGACAGGGAAGTCCGGGACTAACCAAGAGACCCAGTACTTC.

CDR3 nucleotide sequence: TGTGCCAGCAGTTACTCGCGTTCGGCACAGACCTACGAGCAGTACTTC. Its translation is CASSYSRSAQTYEQYF. The chain has TRBV6-6 and TRBJ2-7; D ambiguous. Germline values: CDR1 MNHNY, CDR2 SVGAGI (reference sequence). The V end lost 0 bases, the J end lost 2 bases, and 14 bases lay between the germline ends. This CDR3 region has 16 residues.

This clonotype was seen at least ten times. The rearrangement joins TRBV5-1 to TRBJ1-6; D is unclear. Trimming removed 0 bases at V and 5 bases at J, with 12 bases between. The CDR3 sequence is 16 residues long. Germline assignment: CDR1 SGHRS and CDR2 YFSETQ. The CDR3 sequence is CASSLGTDFHNSPLHF. The CDR3 nucleotides read TGCGCCAGCAGCTTGGGGACGGACTTTCATAATTCACCCCTCCACTTT.

The chain is built from TRBV6-6 and TRBJ2-7; D could derive from TRBD1 or TRBD2 (6 bases each). The CDR3 contains 16 residues. V dropped 4 bases and J dropped 0 bases, with 16 bases sitting between them. Germline CDR1 MNHNY, CDR2 SVGAGI (reference sequence). CDR3 sequence: CASSFPSGASSYEQYF. The CDR3 DNA reads as TGTGCCAGCAGTTTCCCCTCGGGGGCCAGCTCCTACGAGCAGTACTTC.

This clonotype was recorded at least ten times. This chain connects TRBV4-2 to TRBJ2-7, with TRBD1 matching 8 bases. The ends lost 4 bases at V and 4 bases at J; junction bases unmatched: 9. In germline, CDR1 is LGHNA, CDR2 YNFKEQ. The CDR3 contains 15 residues. DNA of the CDR3: TGTGCCAGCAGCCCCGGGGGCAGGGGGCATTACGAGCAGTACTTC. Its translation: CASSPGGRGHYEQYF.

In this sample, this clonotype turned up many times. The chain employs TRBV5-1 and TRBJ1-1, with D possibly matching TRBD1 (5 bases). Germline V gene data show CDR1 as SGHRS and CDR2 as YFSETQ. The CDR3 is made up of 13 amino acids. The V end was cut by 6 bases, the J end by 0 bases, with 9 bases between. This CDR3 is CASTMGLNTEAFF. Here the CDR3 DNA reads TGCGCCAGCACTATGGGGCTGAACACTGAAGCTTTCTTT.